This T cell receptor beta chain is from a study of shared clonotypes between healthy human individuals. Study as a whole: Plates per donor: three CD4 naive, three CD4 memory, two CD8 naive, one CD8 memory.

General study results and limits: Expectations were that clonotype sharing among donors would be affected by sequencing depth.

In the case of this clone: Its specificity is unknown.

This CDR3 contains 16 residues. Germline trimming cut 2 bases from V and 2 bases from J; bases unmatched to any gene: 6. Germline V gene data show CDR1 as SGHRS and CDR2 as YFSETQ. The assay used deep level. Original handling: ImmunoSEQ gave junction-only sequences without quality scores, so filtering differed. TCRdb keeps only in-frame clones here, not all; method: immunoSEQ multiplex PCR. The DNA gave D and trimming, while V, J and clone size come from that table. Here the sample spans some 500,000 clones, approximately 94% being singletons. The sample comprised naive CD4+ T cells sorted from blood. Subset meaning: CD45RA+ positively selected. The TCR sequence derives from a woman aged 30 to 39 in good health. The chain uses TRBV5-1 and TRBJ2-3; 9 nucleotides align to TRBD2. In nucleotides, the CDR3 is TGCGCCAGCAGCTTAGGACTAGCGAGATTCACAGATACGCAGTATTTT. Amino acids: CASSLGLARFTDTQYF.